These T cell receptor beta chains were read from a single sample in a study of multiple sclerosis patients with progressive multifocal leukoencephalopathy. The table came from immunoSEQ multiplex PCR; TCRdb's copy has only in-frame clones and leaves some out. The sample yields about 25,000 clones, approximately 90% seen once. Material: PBMCs, obtained from a patient treated with natalizumab. The source of these receptors is a man aged 25-45 years with multiple sclerosis. CDR3s include the opening cysteine and the closing phenylalanine or tryptophan. A D gene is named only where the DNA matches it firmly. The size entry is marked missing in some rows and otherwise reads once, few, many or a size class.

v_gene,d_gene,j_gene,abundance,len,CDR3aa,CDR3nt
TRBV6-5,-,TRBJ2-1,-,14,CASRPGHTYNEQFF,TGTGCCAGCAGGCCGGGACATACTTACAATGAGCAGTTCTTC
TRBV11-2,TRBD2,TRBJ2-7,-,14,CASSGLAGPYEQYF,TGTGCCAGCAGCGGACTAGCGGGGCCCTACGAGCAGTACTTC
TRBV27,-,TRBJ2-3,-,15,CASSSGRSHTDTQYF,TGTGCCAGCAGTTCAGGACGGTCCCACACAGATACGCAGTATTTT
TRBV2,TRBD1,TRBJ1-1,-,13,CASITGVNTEAFF,TGTGCCAGCATTACAGGGGTGAACACTGAAGCTTTCTTT
TRBV7-9,-,TRBJ1-1,-,15,CASSTSGSLNTEAFF,TGTGCCAGCAGCACGTCAGGGTCCTTGAACACTGAAGCTTTCTTT
TRBV18,TRBD1,TRBJ1-1,-,16,CASSLIWDRVNTEAFF,TGTGCCAGCTCACTCATCTGGGACAGGGTAAACACTGAAGCTTTCTTT
TRBV9,TRBD1,TRBJ2-3,-,14,CASTGQGYTDTQYF,TGTGCCAGCACCGGACAGGGGTACACAGATACGCAGTATTTT
TRBV6-5,-,TRBJ1-4,few,13,CASRPLTNEKLFF,TGTGCCAGCCGACCTTTAACTAATGAAAAACTGTTTTTT
TRBV2,TRBD1,TRBJ2-7,-,16,CASSPGGQGGSYEQYF,TGTGCCAGCAGTCCCGGAGGACAGGGTGGATCCTACGAGCAGTACTTC
TRBV25-1,-,TRBJ2-7,-,14,CASSEGDGSYEQYF,TGTGCCAGCAGTGAAGGGGACGGGTCCTACGAGCAGTACTTC
TRBV12-5,-,TRBJ2-7,once,13,CASGLSEVGGQYF,TGTGCTAGTGGTTTATCTGAGGTCGGGGGGCAGTACTTC
TRBV6-5,TRBD2,TRBJ2-7,-,16,CASSYPGTSGMYEQYF,TGTGCCAGCAGTTATCCCGGGACTAGCGGGATGTACGAGCAGTACTTC
TRBV10-3,TRBD1,TRBJ2-7,few,12,CAITGQGSEQYF,TGTGCCATCACGGGACAGGGAAGCGAGCAGTACTTC
TRBV14,TRBD2,TRBJ2-7,-,17,CASSQDQAGAFVYEQYF,TGTGCCAGCAGCCAAGATCAGGCGGGAGCCTTCGTCTACGAGCAGTACTTC
TRBV6-5,TRBD1,TRBJ1-5,-,15,CASRPRQGSNQPQHF,TGTGCCAGCAGGCCCCGACAGGGGAGCAATCAGCCCCAGCATTTT
TRBV15,TRBD2,TRBJ2-7,once,14,CATSRAAGVGEQYF,TGTGCCACCAGCAGAGCAGCGGGAGTGGGGGAGCAGTACTTC
TRBV19,-,TRBJ2-5,-,15,CASSPDSWGLETQYF,TGTGCCAGTAGCCCCGATTCTTGGGGGCTGGAGACCCAGTACTTC
TRBV6-5,TRBD1,TRBJ1-1,-,15,CASSKRQGANTEAFF,TGTGCCAGCAGCAAAAGGCAGGGGGCGAACACTGAAGCTTTCTTT
TRBV29-1,TRBD1,TRBJ1-2,-,13,CSVAADRTYGYTF,TGCAGCGTTGCCGCGGACAGGACCTATGGCTACACCTTC
TRBV19,TRBD1,TRBJ2-1,-,14,CASSKGQGFNEQFF,TGTGCCAGTAGTAAGGGACAGGGGTTTAATGAGCAGTTCTTC
TRBV18,-,TRBJ1-2,-,15,CASSEGKGEAHGYTF,TGTGCCAGCTCCGAGGGGAAGGGGGAAGCTCATGGCTACACCTTC
TRBV5-1,TRBD1,TRBJ1-2,-,14,CASSSTGADYGYTF,TGCGCCAGCAGCTCGACAGGGGCCGACTATGGCTACACCTTC
TRBV7-8,-,TRBJ1-2,-,16,CASSLTHGQPNYGYTF,TGTGCCAGCAGCTTAACCCACGGGCAGCCTAACTATGGCTACACCTTC
TRBV28,-,TRBJ1-1,once,12,CASSPAGWGAFF,TGTGCCAGCAGCCCCGCAGGCTGGGGAGCTTTCTTT
TRBV4-3,-,TRBJ2-7,-,15,CASSQDLTSSYEQYF,TGCGCCAGCAGCCAAGATTTGACATCCTCCTACGAGCAGTACTTC
TRBV5-6,TRBD1,TRBJ1-1,once,16,CASSLDRGLVNTEAFF,TGTGCCAGCAGCCTGGACAGGGGGCTAGTGAACACTGAAGCTTTCTTT
TRBV7-3,TRBD2,TRBJ2-1,-,15,CASSPTSGRTNEQFF,TGTGCCAGCAGCCCAACTAGCGGGAGGACCAATGAGCAGTTCTTC
TRBV10-3,-,TRBJ2-3,-,11,CATSHADTQYF,TGTGCCACCTCCCATGCAGATACGCAGTATTTT
TRBV25-1,-,TRBJ1-1,-,15,CASSETRATRAEAFF,TGTGCCAGCAGTGAAACCAGGGCGACAAGAGCTGAAGCTTTCTTT
TRBV6-1,-,TRBJ2-7,-,13,CASSLDGAYEQYF,TGTGCCAGCAGTTTGGACGGGGCCTACGAGCAGTACTTC
TRBV18,TRBD1,TRBJ2-7,-,16,CASSPEDRVNSYEQYF,TGTGCCAGCTCACCAGAGGACAGGGTCAACTCCTACGAGCAGTACTTC